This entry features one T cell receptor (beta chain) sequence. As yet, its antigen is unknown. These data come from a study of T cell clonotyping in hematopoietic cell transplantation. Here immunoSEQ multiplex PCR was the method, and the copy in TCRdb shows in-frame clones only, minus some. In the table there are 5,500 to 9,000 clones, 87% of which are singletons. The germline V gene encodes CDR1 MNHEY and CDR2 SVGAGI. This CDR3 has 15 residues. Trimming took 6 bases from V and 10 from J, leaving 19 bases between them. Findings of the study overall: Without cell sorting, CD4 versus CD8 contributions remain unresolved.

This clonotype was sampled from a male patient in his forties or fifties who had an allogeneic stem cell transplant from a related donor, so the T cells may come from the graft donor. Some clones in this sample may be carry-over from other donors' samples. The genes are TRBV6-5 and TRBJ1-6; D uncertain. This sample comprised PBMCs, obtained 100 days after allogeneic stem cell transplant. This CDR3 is CASSSVSSRNSPLHF. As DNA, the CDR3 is TGTGCCAGCAGCTCCGTTTCCAGTCGCAACTCACCCCTCCACTTT.